This T cell receptor (beta chain) was profiled in a study of T-cell reconstitution after alpha-beta-depleted transplantation in children. This clonotype occurred many times. Preparation of the TCRbeta library used unique molecular identifiers. One entry per CDR3 protein results from TCRdb running MiXCR on the PCR reads. The table lists roughly 200,000 distinct CDR3 sequences, around 9.5% of them singletons. The TCR was taken from a human donor who donated a stem cell graft to a child with acute lymphoblastic leukemia. Sequences were derived from PBMCs from the stem cell graft donor, sampled from the stem cell graft.

The CDR3 loop is CASSHGPRTGPDTQYF. CDR3 nucleotides: TGTGCCAGCAGCCATGGCCCGCGGACAGGGCCAGATACGCAGTATTTT. The chain uses TRBV14 and TRBJ2-3; 8 bases match TRBD1. The CDR3 extends over 16 amino acids. Germline CDR1 is SGHDN and CDR2 is FVKESK. With V trimmed by 3 bases and J by 4 bases, 9 bases remained unmatched.